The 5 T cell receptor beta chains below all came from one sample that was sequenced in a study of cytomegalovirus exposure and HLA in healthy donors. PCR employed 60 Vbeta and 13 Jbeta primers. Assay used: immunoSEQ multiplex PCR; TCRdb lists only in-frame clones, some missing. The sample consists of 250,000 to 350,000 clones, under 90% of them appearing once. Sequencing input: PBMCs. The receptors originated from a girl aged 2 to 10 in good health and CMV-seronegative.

CDR3 region: CASGGLSHYEQYF. The CDR3 nucleotides read TGTGCCAGCGGAGGCCTATCTCACTACGAGCAGTACTTC. V and J are TRBV2 and TRBJ2-7; TRBD2 might be the D (5 bases). Trimming took off 8 bases at V and 3 bases at J, with 14 bases between the two ends. CDR1 is SNHLY and CDR2 is FYNNEI in the germline V gene. This CDR3 spans 13 amino acids.

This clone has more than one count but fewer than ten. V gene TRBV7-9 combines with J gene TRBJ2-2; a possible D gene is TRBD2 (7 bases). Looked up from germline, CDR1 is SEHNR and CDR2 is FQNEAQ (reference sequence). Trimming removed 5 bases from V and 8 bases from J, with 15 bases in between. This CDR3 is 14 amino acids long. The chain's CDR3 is CASSPGGREGELFF. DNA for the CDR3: TGTGCCAGCAGCCCCGGGGGGCGCGAAGGGGAGCTGTTTTTT.

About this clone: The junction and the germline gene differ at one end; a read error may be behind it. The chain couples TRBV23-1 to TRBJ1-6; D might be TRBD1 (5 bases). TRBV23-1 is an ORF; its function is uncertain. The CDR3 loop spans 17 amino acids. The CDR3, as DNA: TGCGCCAGCAGCCAATTGAGTCGCCAGGGTGGTAATTCACCCCTCCACTTT. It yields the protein CASSQLSRQGGNSPLHF.

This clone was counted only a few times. The DNA for the CDR3 is TGTGCCAGCAGTTTTCAGGAGGGTTGGGGAAACACCATATATTTT. This sequence encodes CASSFQEGWGNTIYF. The V gene is TRBV28, the J gene TRBJ1-3; no clear D. Looked up from germline, CDR1 is MDHEN and CDR2 is SYDVKM. Between the trimmed V and J ends, which lost 3 bases and 4 bases, there was a span of 13 bases. This CDR3 spans 15 amino acids.

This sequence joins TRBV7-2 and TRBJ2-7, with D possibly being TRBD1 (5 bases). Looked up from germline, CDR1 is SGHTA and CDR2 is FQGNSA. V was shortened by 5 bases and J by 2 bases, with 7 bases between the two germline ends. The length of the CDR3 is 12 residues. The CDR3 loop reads CASSMGPYEQYF. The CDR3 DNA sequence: TGTGCCAGCAGCATGGGGCCCTACGAGCAGTACTTC.